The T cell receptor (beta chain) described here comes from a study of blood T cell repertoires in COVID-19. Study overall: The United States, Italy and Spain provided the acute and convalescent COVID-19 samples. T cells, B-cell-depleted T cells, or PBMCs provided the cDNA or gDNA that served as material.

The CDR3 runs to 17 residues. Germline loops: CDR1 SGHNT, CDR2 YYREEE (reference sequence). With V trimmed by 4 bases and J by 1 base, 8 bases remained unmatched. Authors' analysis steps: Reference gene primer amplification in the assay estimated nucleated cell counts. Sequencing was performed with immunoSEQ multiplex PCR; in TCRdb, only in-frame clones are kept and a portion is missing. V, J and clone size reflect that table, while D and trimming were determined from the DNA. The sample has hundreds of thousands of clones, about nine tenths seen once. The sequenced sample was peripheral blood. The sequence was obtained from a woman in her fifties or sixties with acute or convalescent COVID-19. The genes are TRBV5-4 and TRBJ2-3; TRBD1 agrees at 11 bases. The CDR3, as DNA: TGTGCCAGCAGCAAAGGACAGGGGGCCGGCGGCACAGATACGCAGTATTTT. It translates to CASSKGQGAGGTDTQYF.